Below are 9 T cell receptor beta chains sequenced from a single sample in a study of blood T cell repertoires in COVID-19. The table came from immunoSEQ multiplex PCR; TCRdb's copy has only in-frame clones and leaves some out. This sample carries 120,000 to 150,000 clones, approximately 82% of them seen once, and the ten largest clones take about 1.6%. The sequenced sample was peripheral blood. The receptors here all came from a human donor in a cohort sampled during active COVID-19.

The J gene is TRBJ1-4, the V gene TRBV6-6; the D is unclear. The CDR3 runs to 16 residues. The V gene lost 4 bases and the J gene lost 1 base, with 13 bases spanning the gap. The germline V gene has CDR1 MNHNY and CDR2 SVGAGI (reference sequence). The CDR3 sequence is CASSLAGLRTNEKLFF. In DNA, the CDR3 is TGTGCCAGCAGTTTGGCCGGACTGAGAACTAATGAAAAACTGTTTTTT.

This chain links TRBV3-1 (or the pseudogene TRBV3-2) with TRBJ1-6; D is perhaps TRBD1 (6 bases). V dropped 0 bases and J dropped 10 bases, with 7 bases sitting between them. CDR1 is LGHDT, CDR2 YNNKEL, per germline (reference sequence). The CDR3 runs 13 residues. The CDR3 region is CASSQDTGSPLHF. CDR3 coding DNA: TGTGCCAGCAGCCAAGATACAGGGTCACCCCTCCACTTT.

In its sample, this clone was seen a few times. The chain couples TRBV29-1 to TRBJ2-3, with 7 bases lining up with TRBD2. The V and J ends lost 3 bases and 1 base, in that order; junction bases with no gene match: 19. Germline V lookup: CDR1 SQVTM, CDR2 ANQGSEA. The CDR3 has 19 residues. The CDR3 loop is CSVDGGLPGRGMGTDTQYF. As DNA, the CDR3 is TGCAGCGTTGATGGGGGACTACCCGGGAGAGGTATGGGCACAGATACGCAGTATTTT.

In its sample, this clone was seen a few times. The chain links TRBV18 to TRBJ2-2, with a tentative D call TRBD1 (5 bases). The CDR3 sequence is 16 residues long. Looked up from germline, CDR1 is KGHSH and CDR2 is LQKENI. V was pared by 1 base and J by 0 bases, with 9 bases between. As DNA, the CDR3 is TGTGCCAGCTCACCACAGGGGTTCGCGAACACCGGGGAGCTGTTTTTT. This codes for CASSPQGFANTGELFF.

This chain uses TRBV6-2 or TRBV6-3 with TRBJ2-7, with TRBD2 identical over 13 bases. Germline V CDR1 and CDR2: MNHEY, SVGEGT. CDR3 length: 16 amino acids. V shed 6 bases and J 2 bases; nucleotides not matched to a gene: 7. The CDR3 region has the DNA TGTGCCAGCAGCGGGACTAGCGGGACTACTCCCTACGAGCAGTACTTC. This encodes CASSGTSGTTPYEQYF.

This clone has just a few counts. Relative to the germline gene, one junction end is altered; a read error may explain this. The gene calls are TRBV7-7 and TRBJ2-1; 9 nucleotides agree with TRBD2. Germline-derived CDR1 and CDR2 are SSHAT and FNYEAQ (reference sequence). The CDR3 has 13 residues. This CDR3 reads CASSLAGENEQFF. The CDR3 nucleotides are TGTGCTAGCAGCTTAGCGGGAGAGAATGAGCAGTTCTTC.

The rearrangement links TRBV11-2 to TRBJ2-1, with 7 bases aligning to TRBD2. Germline V CDR1 and CDR2: SGHAT, FQNNGV. Trimming cost V 5 bases and J 5 bases; bases outside gene matches: 12. There are 16 residues in the CDR3. The CDR3 DNA reads as TGTGCCAGCAGCCTAGGAGGCGGGAGACGGGACAATGAGCAGTTCTTC. It encodes CASSLGGGRRDNEQFF.

The chain combines TRBV11-2 with TRBJ2-3; D is unresolved. The CDR3 sequence is 15 residues long. Germline V gene data show CDR1 as SGHAT and CDR2 as FQNNGV. Deletions cut 2 bases from V and 0 bases from J, with 9 bases between. This CDR3 is CASSLSAPSTDTQYF. The CDR3 DNA follows: TGTGCCAGCAGCTTAAGCGCTCCTAGCACAGATACGCAGTATTTT.

This chain joins TRBV6-6 and TRBJ1-1, with 7 bases identical to TRBD1. CDR3 length: 15 residues. Per germline, CDR1 MNHNY and CDR2 SVGAGI (reference sequence). V dropped 7 bases and J dropped 7; count of bases not matched to a gene: 15. CDR3 DNA sequence: TGTGCCAGCACCGACGGACAGACAGGGAGAATTGAAGCTTTCTTT. Amino acids: CASTDGQTGRIEAFF.